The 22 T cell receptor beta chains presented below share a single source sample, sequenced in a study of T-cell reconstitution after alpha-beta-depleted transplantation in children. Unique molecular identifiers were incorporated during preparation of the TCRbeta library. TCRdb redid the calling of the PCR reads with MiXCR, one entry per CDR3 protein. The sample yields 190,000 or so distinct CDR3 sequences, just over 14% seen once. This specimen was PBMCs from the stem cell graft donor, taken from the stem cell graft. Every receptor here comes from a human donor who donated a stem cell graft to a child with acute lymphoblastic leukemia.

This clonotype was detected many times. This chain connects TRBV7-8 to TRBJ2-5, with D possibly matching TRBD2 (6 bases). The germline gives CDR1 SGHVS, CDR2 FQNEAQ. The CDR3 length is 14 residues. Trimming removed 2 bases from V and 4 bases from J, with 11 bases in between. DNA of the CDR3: TGTGCCAGCAGCTTATCGGGGCGGGGAGAGACCCAGTACTTC. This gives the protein CASSLSGRGETQYF.

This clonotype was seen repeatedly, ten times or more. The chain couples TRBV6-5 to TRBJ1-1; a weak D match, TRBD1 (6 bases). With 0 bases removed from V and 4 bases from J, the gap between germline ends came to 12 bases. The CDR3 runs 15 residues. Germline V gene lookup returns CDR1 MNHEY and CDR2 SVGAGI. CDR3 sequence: CASSYSGGLGTEAFF. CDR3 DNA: TGTGCCAGCAGTTACTCCGGGGGCTTGGGCACTGAAGCTTTCTTT.

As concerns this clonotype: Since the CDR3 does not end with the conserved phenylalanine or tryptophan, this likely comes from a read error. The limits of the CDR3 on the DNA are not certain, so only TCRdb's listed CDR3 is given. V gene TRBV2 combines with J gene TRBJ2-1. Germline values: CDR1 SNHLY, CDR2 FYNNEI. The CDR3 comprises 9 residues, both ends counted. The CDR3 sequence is CAIGTLIRL.

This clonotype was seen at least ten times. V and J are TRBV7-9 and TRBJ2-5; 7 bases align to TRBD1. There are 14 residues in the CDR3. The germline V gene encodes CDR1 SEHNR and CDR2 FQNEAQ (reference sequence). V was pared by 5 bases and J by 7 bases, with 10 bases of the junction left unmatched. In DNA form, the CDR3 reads TGTGCCAGCAGCCCGACAGGGCCCCAATTGACCCAGTACTTC. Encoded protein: CASSPTGPQLTQYF.

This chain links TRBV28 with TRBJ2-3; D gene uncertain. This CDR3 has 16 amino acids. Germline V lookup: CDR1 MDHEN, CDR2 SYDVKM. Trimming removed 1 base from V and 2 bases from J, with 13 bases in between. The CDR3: CASSLSTNLPTDTQYF. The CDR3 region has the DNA TGTGCCAGCAGTTTATCGACCAATTTACCCACAGATACGCAGTATTTT.

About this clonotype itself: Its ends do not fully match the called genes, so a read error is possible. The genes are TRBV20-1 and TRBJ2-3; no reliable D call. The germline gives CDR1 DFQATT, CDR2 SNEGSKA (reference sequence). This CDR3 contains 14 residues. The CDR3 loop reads CSARDRGPGDMQYF. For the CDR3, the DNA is TGCAGTGCTAGAGATCGCGGACCTGGGGATATGCAGTATTTT.

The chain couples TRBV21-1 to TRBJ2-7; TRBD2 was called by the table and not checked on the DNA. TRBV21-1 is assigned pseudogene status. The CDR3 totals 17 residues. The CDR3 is CASSTRGQGPPSYEQYF. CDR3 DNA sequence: TGTGCCAGCAGCACCCGTGGGCAGGGCCCGCCATCCTACGAGCAGTACTTC.

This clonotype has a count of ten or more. The CDR3 loop reads CASRPLPGRTLDYGYTF. The CDR3, as DNA: TGTGCCAGCAGGCCTTTGCCAGGACGGACCCTTGACTATGGCTACACCTTC. V is TRBV12-3 or TRBV12-4 and J is TRBJ1-2; D unresolved. The ends were cut back, 6 bases at V and 3 bases at J, with 23 bases in the middle. The CDR3 sequence is 17 residues long.

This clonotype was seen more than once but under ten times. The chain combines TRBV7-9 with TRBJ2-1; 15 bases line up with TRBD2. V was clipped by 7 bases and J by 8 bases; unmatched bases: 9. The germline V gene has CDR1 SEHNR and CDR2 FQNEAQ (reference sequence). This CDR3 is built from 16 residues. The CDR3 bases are TGTGCCAGCAACGGACTAGCGGGAGGGCCGTCCCATGAGCAGTTCTTC. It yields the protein CASNGLAGGPSHEQFF.

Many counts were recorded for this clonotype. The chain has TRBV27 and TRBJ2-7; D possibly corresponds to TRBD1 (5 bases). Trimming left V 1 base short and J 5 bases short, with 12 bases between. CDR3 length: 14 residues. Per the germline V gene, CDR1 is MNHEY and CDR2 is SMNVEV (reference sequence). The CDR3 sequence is CASSLLGVSHEQYF. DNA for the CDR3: TGTGCCAGCAGTTTATTAGGGGTATCCCACGAGCAGTACTTC.

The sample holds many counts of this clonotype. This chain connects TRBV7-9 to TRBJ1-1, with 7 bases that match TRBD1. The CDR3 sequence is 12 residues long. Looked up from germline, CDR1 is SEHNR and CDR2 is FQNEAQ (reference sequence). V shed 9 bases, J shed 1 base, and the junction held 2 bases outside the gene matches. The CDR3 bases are TGTGCCAGTAGACAGGGGAACACTGAAGCTTTCTTT. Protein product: CASRQGNTEAFF.

CDR3: CASSGLARGGGELFF. DNA for the CDR3: TGTGCCAGCAGCGGCCTAGCGAGGGGCGGCGGGGAGCTGTTTTTT. This chain links TRBV7-9 with TRBJ2-2, with D tentatively TRBD2 (6 bases). V lost 5 bases to trimming and J lost 7 bases, with 17 bases between them. Germline V lookup: CDR1 SEHNR, CDR2 FQNEAQ (reference sequence). The CDR3 loop spans 15 amino acids.

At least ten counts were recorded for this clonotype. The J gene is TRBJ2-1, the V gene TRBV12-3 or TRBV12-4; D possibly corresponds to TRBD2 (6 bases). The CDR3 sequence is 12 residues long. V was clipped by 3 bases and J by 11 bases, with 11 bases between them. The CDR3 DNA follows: TGTGCCAGCAGTTTCTCCGGGACTCAGCAGTTCTTC. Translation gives CASSFSGTQQFF.

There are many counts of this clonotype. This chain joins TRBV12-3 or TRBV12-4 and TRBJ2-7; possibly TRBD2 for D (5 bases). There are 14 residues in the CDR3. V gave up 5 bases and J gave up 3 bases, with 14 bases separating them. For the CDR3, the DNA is TGTGCCAGCAGTCTTAGGGAGTCGAACTACGAGCAGTACTTC. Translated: CASSLRESNYEQYF.

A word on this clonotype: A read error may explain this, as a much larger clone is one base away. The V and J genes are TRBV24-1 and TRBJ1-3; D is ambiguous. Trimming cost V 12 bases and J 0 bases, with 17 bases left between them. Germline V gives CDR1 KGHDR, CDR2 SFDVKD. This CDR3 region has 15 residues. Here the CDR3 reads CAAIRPAPSGNTIYF. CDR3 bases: TGTGCCGCCATTCGCCCGGCCCCCTCTGGAAACACCATATATTTT.

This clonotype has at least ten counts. CDR3 region: CASSLGQGSDEQYF. The DNA of the CDR3 is TGCGCCAGCAGCTTGGGACAGGGAAGCGACGAGCAGTACTTC. This chain links TRBV5-1 with TRBJ2-7; 7 nucleotides align to TRBD1. The CDR3 extends over 14 amino acids. Germline loops: CDR1 SGHRS, CDR2 YFSETQ. With V trimmed by 0 bases and J by 5 bases, 5 bases remained unmatched.

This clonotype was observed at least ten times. In DNA, the CDR3 is TGTGCCAGCAGTTTGGTGGGGCGGGGGGCTAATGAGCAGTTCTTC. Translating gives CASSLVGRGANEQFF. The chain employs TRBV12-3 or TRBV12-4 and TRBJ2-1; 8 positions match TRBD2. The CDR3 runs 15 residues. V lost 3 bases, J lost 7 bases, and 8 bases stayed unmatched.

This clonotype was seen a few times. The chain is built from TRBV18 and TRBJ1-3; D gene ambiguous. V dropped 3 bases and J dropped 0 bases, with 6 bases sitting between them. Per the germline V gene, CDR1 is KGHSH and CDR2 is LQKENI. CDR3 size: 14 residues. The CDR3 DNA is TGTGCCAGCTCACCGGGTCGCTCTGGAAACACCATATATTTT. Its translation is CASSPGRSGNTIYF. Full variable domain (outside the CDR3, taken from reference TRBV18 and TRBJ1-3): NAGVMQNPRHLVRRRGQEARLRCSPMKGHSHVYWYRQLPEEGLKFMVYLQKENIIDESGMPKERFSAEFPKEGPSILRIQQVVRGDSAAYFCASSPGRSGNTIYFGEGSWLTVV.

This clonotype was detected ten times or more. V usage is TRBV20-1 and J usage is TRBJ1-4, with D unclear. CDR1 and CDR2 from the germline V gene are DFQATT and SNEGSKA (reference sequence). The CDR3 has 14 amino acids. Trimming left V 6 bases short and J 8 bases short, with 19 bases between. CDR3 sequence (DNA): TGCAGTGCATCGCTTGAGTCTCAAGGGGAAAAACTGTTTTTT. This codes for CSASLESQGEKLFF.

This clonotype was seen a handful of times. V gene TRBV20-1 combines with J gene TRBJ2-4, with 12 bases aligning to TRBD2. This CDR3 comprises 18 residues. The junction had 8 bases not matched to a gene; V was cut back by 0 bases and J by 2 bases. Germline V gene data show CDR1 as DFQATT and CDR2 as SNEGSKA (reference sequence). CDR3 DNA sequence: TGCAGTGCTAGAGATCTCGGACTAGCGGGAACTCCCAAAAACATTCAGTACTTC. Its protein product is CSARDLGLAGTPKNIQYF.

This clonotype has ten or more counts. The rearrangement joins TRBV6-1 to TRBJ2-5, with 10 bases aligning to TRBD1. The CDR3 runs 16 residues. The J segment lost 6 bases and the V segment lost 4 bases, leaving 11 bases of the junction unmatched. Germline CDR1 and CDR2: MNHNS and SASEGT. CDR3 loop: CASSGPGTGEGKTQYF. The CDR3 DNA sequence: TGTGCCAGCAGTGGACCCGGGACAGGGGAAGGGAAGACCCAGTACTTC.

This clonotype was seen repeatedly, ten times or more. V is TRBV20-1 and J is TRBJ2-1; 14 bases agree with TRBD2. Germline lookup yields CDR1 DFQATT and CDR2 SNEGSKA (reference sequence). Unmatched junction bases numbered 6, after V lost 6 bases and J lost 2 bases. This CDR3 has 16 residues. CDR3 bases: TGCAGTGCCGTTGGACTAGCGGGAGGCGCCTACAATGAGCAGTTCTTC. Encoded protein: CSAVGLAGGAYNEQFF.